This entry concerns a single T cell receptor (beta chain). The target antigen is unknown. This specimen comes from a study of shared clonotypes between healthy human individuals. Study-wide findings and caveats: Among several donors, roughly 5% of naive CD4 clonotypes were found in common. Generation probabilities were higher for clonotypes shared across all four sorted-subset donors than for unshared ones.

Deep level was the assay's run setting. Splitting of each subset's genomic DNA was done evenly across several immunoSEQ plates. The method was immunoSEQ multiplex PCR; TCRdb's version includes in-frame clones alone and lacks a portion of them. The profile shows approximately 2,300,000 clones, around 92% of them singletons. J lost 1 base, V lost 5 bases, and 4 bases had no gene match. The CDR3 sequence is 14 residues long. Germline V gene data show CDR1 as KGHSH and CDR2 as LQKENI. The chain is built from TRBV18 and TRBJ2-5; 7 bases are shared with TRBD2. What was sequenced was naive CD4+ T cells from PBMCs. Subset described: CD45RA+ positively selected. The source of this sequence is a man aged 18 to 29 in good health. Some clones in this sample may be carry-over from other donors' samples. In DNA, the CDR3 is TGTGCCAGCTCAACGGGACTAACCCAAGAGACCCAGTACTTC. Translating it yields CASSTGLTQETQYF.